One sample yielded the 19 T cell receptor beta chains listed below, sequenced in a study of blood T cell repertoires in COVID-19. This table comes from immunoSEQ multiplex PCR, and its TCRdb copy is limited to in-frame clones, with some not included. The data show about 250,000 clones, about 91% seen once. Sequencing used peripheral blood. The receptors come from a woman aged 25 to 39 with COVID-19, enrolled during active disease.

This sequence joins TRBV2 and TRBJ1-1; possible D gene TRBD1, 5 bases. The CDR3 covers 22 residues. Between the trimmed V and J ends, which lost 5 bases and 0 bases, there was a span of 34 bases. Germline assignment: CDR1 SNHLY and CDR2 FYNNEI. The CDR3 here is CASSSLWGEDRLSRSMNTEAFF. The CDR3 DNA reads TGTGCCAGCAGTTCCCTCTGGGGGGAGGATCGGTTGTCGAGGTCTATGAACACTGAAGCTTTCTTT.

The CDR3 DNA sequence: TGTGCCAGCAGCCTGACAGGGGAGGGTGGCTACACCTTC. Residues: CASSLTGEGGYTF. This rearrangement joins TRBV6-5 to TRBJ1-2; 8 bases agree with TRBD1. The length of the CDR3 is 13 residues. The junction had 7 bases not matched to a gene; V was cut back by 6 bases and J by 7 bases. The germline V gene has CDR1 MNHEY and CDR2 SVGAGI.

The CDR3 DNA sequence: TGTGCCAGCAGCAGGAACCTTGTCGAGGAGACCCAGTACTTC. Translated, it gives CASSRNLVEETQYF. V is TRBV28 and J is TRBJ2-5; D not certain. Germline V gene sequence: CDR1 MDHEN, CDR2 SYDVKM. The CDR3 runs 14 residues. V lost 6 bases, J lost 5 bases, and 16 bases lay in between. The full variable domain, rest sourced from reference TRBV28 and TRBJ2-5, is DVKVTQSSRYLVKRTGEKVFLECVQDMDHENMFWYRQDPGLGLRLIYFSYDVKMKEKGDIPEGYSVSREKKERFSLILESASTNQTSMYLCASSRNLVEETQYFGPGTRLLVL.

This chain joins TRBV27 and TRBJ2-1; the D gene is possibly TRBD2 (5 bases). The CDR3 contains 15 residues. V was shortened by 7 bases and J by 4 bases, with 17 bases between the two germline ends. Germline values: CDR1 MNHEY, CDR2 SMNVEV (reference sequence). CDR3 in DNA: TGTGCCAGCACCCAGAGAAGCGGAGGATACAATGAGCAGTTCTTC. This sequence encodes CASTQRSGGYNEQFF.

This rearrangement joins TRBV19 to TRBJ2-4; the match to TRBD1 covers 8 bases. V was clipped by 10 bases and J by 3 bases; unmatched bases: 8. Germline values: CDR1 LNHDA, CDR2 SQIVND (reference sequence). The CDR3 spans 14 residues. The DNA of the CDR3 is TGTGCCACCCGGGACAGGTCCTTCAAAAACATTCAGTACTTC. This gives the protein CATRDRSFKNIQYF.

The rearrangement joins TRBV7-9 to TRBJ1-1, with TRBD1 as a possible D gene (5 bases). The CDR3 runs 15 residues. Germline V gene data show CDR1 as SEHNR and CDR2 as FQNEAQ (reference sequence). Trimming pared 5 bases from V and 1 base from J, leaving 14 bases between. CDR3: CASSTQTVANTEAFF. For the CDR3, the DNA is TGTGCCAGCAGCACCCAGACAGTAGCGAACACTGAAGCTTTCTTT.

This chain connects TRBV7-9 to TRBJ2-1; weak D call: TRBD1 (5 bases). V lost 3 bases and J lost 7, with 7 bases in between. CDR3 length equals 12 residues. Germline values: CDR1 SEHNR, CDR2 FQNEAQ (reference sequence). The CDR3 nucleotides read TGTGCCAGCAGCTTCAGGGTTAATGAGCAGTTCTTC. This translates into CASSFRVNEQFF.

This chain joins TRBV9 and TRBJ2-6; weak D call: TRBD1 (5 bases). V lost 7 bases to trimming and J lost 0 bases, with 23 bases between them. Per the germline V gene, CDR1 is SGDLS and CDR2 is YYNGEE. The length of the CDR3 is 19 residues. The CDR3 sequence is CASQGPGSLKVSGANVLTF. Written as DNA, the CDR3 is TGTGCCAGCCAAGGCCCAGGGTCGCTGAAAGTCTCTGGGGCCAACGTCCTGACTTTC.

This chain joins TRBV6-6 and TRBJ1-2; unclear D gene. This CDR3 has 12 residues. The V and J ends lost 6 bases and 7 bases respectively, with 12 bases between them. Germline V gives CDR1 MNHNY, CDR2 SVGAGI (reference sequence). The CDR3 reads CASSPSGGGYTF. In nucleotides, the CDR3 is TGTGCCAGCAGCCCCTCAGGTGGTGGCTACACCTTC.

The chain combines TRBV6-6 with TRBJ2-3; TRBD1 matches at 11 bases. Per germline, CDR1 MNHNY and CDR2 SVGAGI (reference sequence). V gave up 8 bases and J gave up 3 bases; unmatched junction bases: 7. The CDR3 loop spans 15 amino acids. CDR3: CASGSGTGGTDTQYF. The CDR3, as DNA: TGTGCCAGCGGCTCCGGGACAGGGGGGACAGATACGCAGTATTTT.

This sequence joins TRBV2 and TRBJ2-3, with 14 bases identical to TRBD2. The CDR3 runs to 16 residues. V lost 8 bases, J lost 4 bases, and 8 bases stayed unmatched. Per the germline V gene, CDR1 is SNHLY and CDR2 is FYNNEI. The CDR3 sequence is CASGLTGLAGADTQYF. The CDR3 DNA reads as TGTGCCAGCGGGTTGACGGGACTAGCGGGAGCAGATACGCAGTATTTT.

The CDR3 loop reads CASSSGLAVSGANVLTF. The CDR3 region has the DNA TGTGCCAGCAGCTCCGGACTAGCGGTCTCTGGGGCCAACGTCCTGACTTTC. V and J are TRBV7-2 and TRBJ2-6; 10 nucleotides match TRBD2. The CDR3 runs 17 residues. Germline V lookup: CDR1 SGHTA, CDR2 FQGNSA. With 4 bases clipped from V and 0 bases from J, the junction kept 3 bases outside the gene matches.

This chain links TRBV14 with TRBJ2-7; 8 bases fit TRBD2. Germline V gene data show CDR1 as SGHDN and CDR2 as FVKESK. J was trimmed by 2 bases and V by 4 bases; bases with no gene match: 13. CDR3 size: 17 residues. The CDR3 DNA is TGTGCCAGCAGCCCCCTTTGGCCCAGCGGGGGCACCTACGAGCAGTACTTC. Translated, it gives CASSPLWPSGGTYEQYF.

This clone was detected only once. The chain links TRBV27 to TRBJ2-1, with D possibly matching TRBD2 (5 bases). Germline CDR1 MNHEY, CDR2 SMNVEV (reference sequence). This CDR3 is built from 15 residues. Between the trimmed V and J ends, which lost 0 bases and 9 bases, there was a span of 15 bases. CDR3 amino acids: CASSLSWLAASEQFF. CDR3 nucleotide sequence: TGTGCCAGCAGTTTATCATGGCTAGCAGCAAGTGAGCAGTTCTTC.

V gene TRBV2 combines with J gene TRBJ2-3, with 12 positions matching TRBD1. The germline V gene has CDR1 SNHLY and CDR2 FYNNEI. V trimming: 4 bases; J trimming: 1 base; junction bases outside the gene matches: 6. The CDR3 has 17 residues. This chain's CDR3 is CASSAGTGGSGTDTQYF. The CDR3 nucleotides read TGTGCCAGCAGTGCCGGGACAGGGGGCTCCGGCACAGATACGCAGTATTTT.

This chain connects TRBV7-8 to TRBJ2-5; a weak D match, TRBD2 (7 bases). The germline V gene has CDR1 SGHVS and CDR2 FQNEAQ. Trimming shortened V by 5 bases and J by 3 bases, and 25 bases separated the two germline ends. The CDR3 totals 18 residues. CDR3 amino acids: CASSTRRGAPAEKETQYF. The CDR3 coding sequence is TGTGCCAGCAGCACCCGCCGGGGGGCACCGGCGGAGAAAGAGACCCAGTACTTC.

V gene TRBV7-9 combines with J gene TRBJ2-6, with 8 nucleotides matching TRBD1. Per germline, CDR1 SEHNR and CDR2 FQNEAQ (reference sequence). J lost 6 bases, V lost 5 bases, and 15 bases had no gene match. This CDR3 is 18 amino acids long. CDR3 nucleotides: TGTGCCAGCAGCGTACGACAGGGGCCACTCCAGAAGGCCAACGTCCTGACTTTC. Its translation: CASSVRQGPLQKANVLTF.

The V and J genes are TRBV7-2 and TRBJ2-3; TRBD2 matches at 8 bases. This CDR3 has 17 residues. The germline V gene encodes CDR1 SGHTA and CDR2 FQGNSA. The junction had 7 bases not matched to a gene; V was cut back by 2 bases and J by 0 bases. The CDR3 reads CASSLQKRGISTDTQYF. CDR3 bases: TGTGCCAGCAGCTTACAAAAGCGGGGGATTAGCACAGATACGCAGTATTTT.

This chain connects TRBV20-1 to TRBJ2-7; D is unclear. Germline V gene sequence: CDR1 DFQATT, CDR2 SNEGSKA (reference sequence). There are 11 residues in the CDR3. V dropped 2 bases and J dropped 6 bases, with 8 bases sitting between them. CDR3 in amino acids: CSARLDSEQYF. CDR3 nucleotide sequence: TGCAGTGCTAGACTAGATTCCGAGCAGTACTTC.